The next 27 T cell receptor beta chains were all read from a single sample in a study of shared clonotypes between healthy human individuals. TCRdb keeps only in-frame clones here, not all; method: immunoSEQ multiplex PCR. The data show 400,000 to 550,000 clones, 79% seen once. Specimen: PBMCs. All receptors come from a middle-aged woman in good health. Some clones in this sample may be carry-over from other donors' samples.

This chain connects TRBV7-8 to TRBJ1-2; perhaps TRBD1 as D (6 bases). V lost 1 base, J lost 4 bases, and 13 bases lay in between. CDR1 and CDR2 from the germline V gene are SGHVS and FQNEAQ. The CDR3 contains 15 residues. The CDR3 bases are TGTGCCAGCAGCTTAGGTCGGGGGGCCATCTATGGCTACACCTTC. As protein: CASSLGRGAIYGYTF.

The rearrangement uses TRBV11-3 and TRBJ2-5, with TRBD1 identical over 9 bases. Germline assignment: CDR1 SGHNT and CDR2 YENEEA. V was pared by 5 bases and J by 5 bases, with 3 bases of the junction left unmatched. The CDR3 covers 13 residues. The CDR3 DNA reads TGTGCCAGCAGCCAACAGGGGGCTGAGACCCAGTACTTC. This sequence encodes CASSQQGAETQYF.

The CDR3 loop is CASSSTGPGELFF. The CDR3 DNA sequence: TGTGCCAGCAGTTCAACCGGGCCCGGGGAGCTGTTTTTT. This sequence joins TRBV28 and TRBJ2-2, with D unclear. Trimming took 4 bases from V and 6 from J, leaving 9 bases between them. Germline V gene sequence: CDR1 MDHEN, CDR2 SYDVKM. This CDR3 spans 13 amino acids.

This clone has just a few counts. The chain uses TRBV5-1 and TRBJ1-1, with D hard to call. The germline gives CDR1 SGHRS, CDR2 YFSETQ. CDR3 length: 15 amino acids. Trimming stripped 0 bases from V and 1 base from J, with 10 bases between. Written as DNA, the CDR3 is TGCGCCAGCAGCTTGGAGGGAAGATCGAACACTGAAGCTTTCTTT. As protein: CASSLEGRSNTEAFF.

The chain joins TRBV4-3 to TRBJ2-2; weak D call: TRBD1 (6 bases). This CDR3 spans 16 amino acids. Deletions cut 0 bases from V and 6 bases from J, with 14 bases between. CDR1 and CDR2 from the germline V gene are LGHNA and YSLEER. CDR3 DNA: TGCGCCAGCAGCCAAGATCTGGGCAGGGGAGCCGGGGAGCTGTTTTTT. Amino acid sequence: CASSQDLGRGAGELFF.

This chain links TRBV6-5 with TRBJ1-1, with D possibly matching TRBD1 (6 bases). The V end lost 0 bases, the J end lost 7 bases, and 15 bases lay between the germline ends. Looked up from germline, CDR1 is MNHEY and CDR2 is SVGAGI. The CDR3 has 15 residues. As DNA, the CDR3 is TGTGCCAGCAGTTACTCGCCCCAGGGGAGGGGTGAAGCTTTCTTT. Translation: CASSYSPQGRGEAFF.

The chain links TRBV4-3 to TRBJ2-2; 8 positions match TRBD2. CDR3 length: 14 residues. Trimming cost V 3 bases and J 5 bases; bases outside gene matches: 2. Germline loops: CDR1 LGHNA, CDR2 YSLEER. The CDR3 reads CASSHGRGTGELFF. The CDR3 DNA follows: TGCGCCAGCAGCCACGGGAGGGGAACCGGGGAGCTGTTTTTT.

The chain carries TRBV10-2 and TRBJ1-1, with no clear D. V shed 6 bases and J shed 8 bases, with 19 bases lying between them. This CDR3 comprises 14 residues. The V gene's germline CDR1 is WSHSY and CDR2 SAAADI. CDR3 residues: CASRPSRPSGEAFF. CDR3 coding DNA: TGCGCCAGCAGGCCCTCCAGGCCTAGCGGCGAAGCTTTCTTT.

CDR3: CASSLFAMGDTQYF. For the CDR3, the DNA is TGTGCCAGCAGCTTGTTCGCGATGGGAGATACGCAGTATTTT. The chain couples TRBV5-6 to TRBJ2-3; D is ambiguous. The V and J ends lost 1 base and 5 bases respectively, with 11 bases between them. CDR1 and CDR2 from the germline V gene are SGHDT and YYEEEE. This CDR3 region has 14 residues.

The rearrangement links TRBV5-1 to TRBJ2-5; 9 bases map to TRBD1. With V trimmed by 3 bases and J by 4 bases, 7 bases remained unmatched. The CDR3 consists of 15 residues. CDR1 is SGHRS, CDR2 YFSETQ, per germline. The CDR3 DNA reads TGCGCCAGCAGCTGGAGGACAGGGGAGGGAGAGACCCAGTACTTC. It specifies CASSWRTGEGETQYF.

The chain recombines TRBV2 with TRBJ2-2; 7 nucleotides align to TRBD1. Germline V lookup: CDR1 SNHLY, CDR2 FYNNEI. J gave up 6 bases and V 8 bases, and 9 bases lay outside the gene matches. This CDR3 has 14 residues. This chain's CDR3 is CASRDRLPPGELFF. For the CDR3, the DNA is TGTGCCAGCCGGGACAGATTGCCACCCGGGGAGCTGTTTTTT.

Worth noting for this clone: The same CDR3 arises from other DNA sequences in this sample as well. The rearrangement joins TRBV7-9 to TRBJ1-1; D remains ambiguous. V lost 3 bases and J lost 4, with 12 bases in between. The CDR3 has 14 residues. Germline assignment: CDR1 SEHNR and CDR2 FQNEAQ (reference sequence). CDR3 sequence reads: CASSFRQGGTEAFF. Written as DNA, the CDR3 is TGTGCCAGCAGCTTTCGGCAAGGTGGCACTGAAGCTTTCTTT.

V is TRBV5-4 and J is TRBJ2-2; the D gene is possibly TRBD1 (6 bases). This CDR3 contains 15 residues. CDR1 and CDR2 from the germline V gene are SGHNT and YYREEE (reference sequence). Between the trimmed V and J ends, which lost 4 bases and 7 bases, there was a span of 17 bases. CDR3 nucleotides: TGTGCCAGCAGCCGCGACAGGTTATCCTACGGGGAGCTGTTTTTT. This sequence encodes CASSRDRLSYGELFF.

The genes are TRBV2 and TRBJ2-2; TRBD2 agrees at 13 bases. Germline V gene data show CDR1 as SNHLY and CDR2 as FYNNEI. The CDR3 has 15 residues. The junction had 3 bases not matched to a gene; V was cut back by 5 bases and J by 6 bases. The CDR3 loop reads CASSWTSGSAGELFF. The CDR3 DNA reads as TGTGCCAGCAGTTGGACTAGCGGGAGCGCCGGGGAGCTGTTTTTT.

The chain joins TRBV10-3 to TRBJ2-7; 11 bases agree with TRBD1. Germline trimming cut 5 bases from V and 6 bases from J; bases unmatched to any gene: 9. The CDR3 spans 15 residues. Germline V gene data show CDR1 as ENHRY and CDR2 as SYGVKD. CDR3 protein: CAISTNGQGAGEQYF. CDR3 in DNA: TGTGCCATCAGTACCAACGGACAGGGGGCTGGCGAGCAGTACTTC.

This chain links TRBV9 with TRBJ2-7, with a tentative D call TRBD1 (5 bases). The V end was cut by 0 bases, the J end by 4 bases, with 14 bases between. The CDR3 consists of 15 residues. Germline CDR1 and CDR2: SGDLS and YYNGEE. The CDR3 nucleotides read TGTGCCAGCAGCGTAGGGCCAGGGTTACAATACGAGCAGTACTTC. Translating gives CASSVGPGLQYEQYF.

The J gene is TRBJ2-2, the V gene TRBV18; no clear D gene. This CDR3 has 15 residues. Germline CDR1 reads KGHSH; CDR2 reads LQKENI. The V gene lost 1 base and the J gene lost 7 bases, with 13 bases spanning the gap. CDR3 region: CASSPQVVGRGELFF. The CDR3 DNA reads as TGTGCCAGCTCACCACAAGTGGTGGGCCGCGGGGAGCTGTTTTTT.

The sample holds one count of this clone. The rearrangement joins TRBV2 to TRBJ2-1; D call uncertain. Germline V gives CDR1 SNHLY, CDR2 FYNNEI. The V end was cut by 1 base, the J end by 6 bases, with 10 bases between. CDR3 length: 14 residues. CDR3 nucleotides: TGTGCCAGCAGTGAAGAGTGGCCCAGCAATGAGCAGTTCTTC. Protein product: CASSEEWPSNEQFF.

This clone was detected a few times. J is TRBJ1-3 and V is TRBV11-2; D possibly corresponds to TRBD1 (6 bases). TRBJ2-2 explains the end of the DNA better; the J call may be wrong. The CDR3 is 16 residues long. Per the germline V gene, CDR1 is SGHAT and CDR2 is FQNNGV. CDR3 bases: TGTGCCAGCAGCTTCACACCAACAGGGTCGGCCGGGGAGCTGTTTTTT. Its protein product is CASSFTPTGSAGELFF.

In this sample, this clone turned up a few times. The same CDR3 can be traced to other DNA sequences in this sample. V is TRBV27 and J is TRBJ2-7; 9 bases fit TRBD2. The V and J ends lost 3 bases and 1 base, in that order; junction bases with no gene match: 4. Looked up from germline, CDR1 is MNHEY and CDR2 is SMNVEV (reference sequence). The CDR3 totals 15 residues. DNA for the CDR3: TGTGCCAGCAGTTTGGGCCTAGCGGGGTCCTACGAGCAGTACTTC. This translates into CASSLGLAGSYEQYF.

V usage is TRBV10-3 and J usage is TRBJ1-1; perhaps TRBD1 as D (5 bases). The CDR3 has 11 amino acids. The germline V gene has CDR1 ENHRY and CDR2 SYGVKD. V lost 9 bases and J lost 4, with 9 bases in between. CDR3 nucleotides: TGTGCCATAGGGGACCGCACTGAAGCTTTCTTT. This translates into CAIGDRTEAFF.

The J gene is TRBJ2-1, the V gene TRBV28; no definite D call. The ends were cut back, 5 bases at V and 3 bases at J, with 14 bases in the middle. This CDR3 has 15 amino acids. CDR1 is MDHEN, CDR2 SYDVKM, per germline. CDR3 sequence (DNA): TGTGCCAGCAGTCCCCCTAGACCGGTCTACAATGAGCAGTTCTTC. It is translated as CASSPPRPVYNEQFF. Based on the CDR3 plus reference TRBV28 and TRBJ2-1, the full variable domain is DVKVTQSSRYLVKRTGEKVFLECVQDMDHENMFWYRQDPGLGLRLIYFSYDVKMKEKGDIPEGYSVSREKKERFSLILESASTNQTSMYLCASSPPRPVYNEQFFGPGTRLTVL.

The CDR3 loop reads CASSFTGTGTEKLFF. The CDR3 DNA is TGTGCCAGCAGTTTTACCGGGACAGGGACCGAAAAACTGTTTTTT. V and J are TRBV28 and TRBJ1-4; 9 nucleotides match TRBD1. CDR1 and CDR2 (germline): MDHEN, SYDVKM. Trimming at V came to 3 bases and at J to 8 bases, leaving 7 bases not matched to a gene. CDR3 length equals 15 residues.

The table lists this clone with a count of one. J is TRBJ2-7 and V is TRBV21-1. TRBV21-1 is a known pseudogene. The CDR3 is 15 amino acids. The CDR3 bases are TGTGCCAGCAGCAACCGGGCGGCCGAGTACCGCGAGCAGTACTTC. It encodes CASSNRAAEYREQYF.

J is TRBJ2-7 and V is TRBV14; 9 nucleotides agree with TRBD2. The CDR3 is made up of 15 amino acids. Germline CDR1 and CDR2: SGHDN and FVKESK. The trim removed 5 bases at V and 4 bases at J, leaving 9 bases unmatched. CDR3 in DNA: TGTGCCAGCAGCGACCCAGCGGGAGGAATATACGAGCAGTACTTC. It is translated as CASSDPAGGIYEQYF.

The gene calls are TRBV7-2 and TRBJ1-2; maybe TRBD1 (6 bases). V was shortened by 1 base and J by 6 bases, with 12 bases between the two germline ends. The CDR3 consists of 14 residues. Germline CDR1 and CDR2: SGHTA and FQGNSA. The CDR3 here is CASSLVQGRDGYTF. The CDR3, as DNA: TGTGCCAGCAGCTTAGTGCAGGGGAGGGATGGCTACACCTTC.

CDR3 nucleotides: TGTGCCAGCAGCGCTTCCTCCCTTAGCGGGAGGGGGGATACGCAGTATTTT. It yields the protein CASSASSLSGRGDTQYF. The V gene is TRBV7-6, the J gene TRBJ2-3, with TRBD2 identical over 11 bases. CDR1 and CDR2 (germline): SGHVS, FNYEAQ. CDR3 length: 17 amino acids. The J segment lost 6 bases and the V segment lost 5 bases, leaving 13 bases of the junction unmatched.